The source of this T cell receptor beta chain is a study of neoadjuvant anti-PD-1 for oral cavity cancer. Study information: Patients without progression received a fourth nivolumab dose around day 43, then surgical resection on days 50-56.

Worth noting for this clone: Its target is unknown.

Clones were read by immunoSEQ multiplex PCR, and TCRdb kept only the in-frame ones, dropping some. The sample shows about 16,000 clones, 55% to 65% of them seen only once. Study observations and caveats: PBMC Gini-index clonality exceeded responders' in non-responders post-nivolumab. TCR analyses covered only a few patients per response group.

Cohort: HPV-negative, locally advanced oral cavity squamous cell carcinoma patients. This CDR3 region has 15 residues. Germline values: CDR1 SNHLY, CDR2 FYNNEI. The J segment lost 1 base and the V segment lost 3 bases, leaving 6 bases of the junction unmatched. Sequences were derived from PBMCs, sampled before nivolumab (anti-PD-1) treatment. The clonotype originates from a person aged 35-79 years with oral cavity squamous cell carcinoma. The chain employs TRBV2 and TRBJ2-7, with TRBD1 identical over 7 bases. In nucleotides, the CDR3 is TGTGCCAGCAGTGATTACAGGGGTGAATCCTACGAGCAGTACTTC. Residues: CASSDYRGESYEQYF.